A selection of T cell receptor beta chains follows, all from one sample in a study of T cells in Graves' hyperthyroidism and ophthalmopathy. TCRdb ran MiXCR on the multiplex PCR reads and lists one entry per CDR3 protein. The table includes 540,000 or so distinct CDR3 sequences, approximately 15% detected once. The sequenced sample consisted of blood. The source is a woman aged 25 to 39 with Graves' hyperthyroidism. The CDR3 runs from the conserved cysteine through the conserved F or W. The D gene is left open where the match is weak. The size field is filled for only some rows; it gives once, few, many or a size class.

V: TRBV5-6
J: TRBJ1-5
D: -
size: -
DNA: TGTGCCAGCAGCTTATTAGGCAGCCATCAGCCCCAGCATTTT
CDR3: CASSLLGSHQPQHF

V: TRBV28
J: TRBJ2-7
D: -
size: many
DNA: TGTGCCAGCAGTTTATACGGGAGCGGGTACGAGCAGTACTTC
CDR3: CASSLYGSGYEQYF

V: TRBV10-3
J: TRBJ2-7
D: -
size: many
DNA: TGTGCCATCACAGTCGCAAACTCAGGCGCCACCGAGCAGTACTTC
CDR3: CAITVANSGATEQYF

V: TRBV11-2
J: TRBJ1-1
D: TRBD1
size: few
DNA: TGTGCCAGCAGCTTAGGTACGGGACAGGCTTTCTTT
CDR3: CASSLGTGQAFF

V: TRBV7-8
J: TRBJ2-1
D: -
size: many
DNA: TGTGCCAGCAGCTTAATAGGGAGAGATTTAAGTGAGCAGTTCTTC
CDR3: CASSLIGRDLSEQFF

V: TRBV5-1
J: TRBJ2-2
D: TRBD1
size: few
DNA: TGCGCCAGCAGCGCCGGACAGGGTACCGGGGAGCTGTTTTTT
CDR3: CASSAGQGTGELFF

V: TRBV7-8
J: TRBJ2-4
D: TRBD1
size: many
DNA: TGTGCCAGCAGCTTATATGAGGGGGCCTTAGCCAAAAACATTCAGTACTTC
CDR3: CASSLYEGALAKNIQYF

V: TRBV6-1
J: TRBJ2-3
D: -
size: many
DNA: TGTGCCAGCAGCGAAGGGGGAGGGCCATCGGATACGCAGTATTTT
CDR3: CASSEGGGPSDTQYF

V: TRBV30
J: TRBJ2-1
D: TRBD2
size: many
DNA: TGTGCCTGGAGTGTACAGGCGGGAGAAGAGTTCTTC
CDR3: CAWSVQAGEEFF

V: TRBV20-1
J: TRBJ2-1
D: TRBD2
size: -
DNA: TGCAGTGCGGGACTAGCGGGAGGTTTGGATGAGCAGTTCTTC
CDR3: CSAGLAGGLDEQFF

V: TRBV12-3/TRBV12-4
J: TRBJ1-2
D: -
size: -
DNA: TGTGCCAGCAGTGAACCGGGACGTCCCTATGGCTACACCTTC
CDR3: CASSEPGRPYGYTF

V: TRBV20-1
J: TRBJ2-1
D: -
size: many
DNA: TGCAGTGCCCAACAGGGAATTGGTGAGCAGTTCTTC
CDR3: CSAQQGIGEQFF

V: TRBV20-1
J: TRBJ1-1
D: -
size: many
DNA: TGCAGTGCTAGAAGGAGTCGGAACACTGAAGCTTTCTTT
CDR3: CSARRSRNTEAFF

V: TRBV5-1
J: TRBJ2-3
D: TRBD2
size: many
DNA: TGCGCCAGCAGCTTGGCCGTGACTAGCGGAGACCCAGATACGCAGTATTTT
CDR3: CASSLAVTSGDPDTQYF

V: TRBV20-1
J: TRBJ2-1
D: -
size: -
DNA: TGCAGTGCTAGGCCCCTGGAGGGGAGCTCCTACAATGAGCAGTTCTTC
CDR3: CSARPLEGSSYNEQFF

V: TRBV20-1
J: TRBJ2-7
D: -
size: many
DNA: TGCAGTGCCGGGGGCGCCCTGGGACTCAGCTCCTACGAGCAGTACTTC
CDR3: CSAGGALGLSSYEQYF

V: TRBV12-3/TRBV12-4
J: TRBJ2-3
D: TRBD2
size: -
DNA: TGTGCCAGCACCCGTAGCGGGAGTCTGGGTACGCAGTATTTT
CDR3: CASTRSGSLGTQYF

V: TRBV19
J: TRBJ2-1
D: TRBD1
size: few
DNA: TGTGCCACTACCATCGGGACAGGGGGCTACAATGAGCAGTTCTTC
CDR3: CATTIGTGGYNEQFF

V: TRBV24-1
J: TRBJ1-1
D: -
size: many
DNA: TGTGCCACCAGTGATGGGGAGTACACTGAAGCTTTCTTT
CDR3: CATSDGEYTEAFF

V: TRBV6-5
J: TRBJ1-4
D: TRBD1
size: few
DNA: TGTGCCAGCAGTTACTCGACAGGGAGGACCGAAAAACTGTTTTTT
CDR3: CASSYSTGRTEKLFF

V: TRBV30
J: TRBJ1-2
D: -
size: many
DNA: TGTGCCTGGAGCCATCAGACAGGCTATGGCTACACCTTC
CDR3: CAWSHQTGYGYTF

V: TRBV27
J: TRBJ2-2
D: -
size: -
DNA: TGTGCCAGCACGGCCTTTCTTTACACCGGGGAGCTGTTTTTT
CDR3: CASTAFLYTGELFF